Shown below are 21 T cell receptor beta chains from a single sample sequenced in a study of T-cell memory formation after mild COVID-19. A single record per CDR3 protein comes from TCRdb applying MiXCR to the 5' RACE reads. The table records 450,000 to 650,000 distinct CDR3 sequences, approximately 19% of them present only once. Material: PBMCs or a T cell subset sorted from them (not recorded which). The receptors stem from an adult woman who had mild COVID-19 (a few samples of this study predate the infection). Cell type and time point are not known.

This clonotype was counted only a few times. V and J are TRBV19 and TRBJ1-1, with TRBD1 as a possible D gene (5 bases). The CDR3 runs 12 residues. Trimming cost V 3 bases and J 6 bases, with 8 bases left between them. Germline values: CDR1 LNHDA, CDR2 SQIVND (reference sequence). CDR3 nucleotides: TGTGCCAGTAGTATTGCAGGGCCTGAAGCTTTCTTT. This gives the protein CASSIAGPEAFF.

This clonotype was seen a handful of times. The chain uses TRBV29-1 and TRBJ2-1; D call uncertain. This CDR3 is 12 amino acids long. Germline V CDR1 and CDR2: SQVTM, ANQGSEA. DNA of the CDR3: TGCACCGCGTACCTGGACTACAATGAGCAGTTCTTC. It encodes CTAYLDYNEQFF.

The genes are TRBV20-1 and TRBJ1-6; the match to TRBD1 covers 7 bases. Trimming cost V 5 bases and J 6 bases; bases outside gene matches: 10. This CDR3 comprises 15 residues. Germline-derived CDR1 and CDR2 are DFQATT and SNEGSKA (reference sequence). CDR3 sequence: CSARPTGLGNSPLHF. In nucleotides, the CDR3 is TGCAGTGCTCGCCCGACAGGGTTGGGTAATTCACCCCTCCACTTT.

This sequence joins TRBV3-1 and TRBJ2-1, with 12 positions matching TRBD2. V shed 4 bases and J 9 bases; nucleotides not matched to a gene: 10. CDR3 length: 16 amino acids. The V gene's germline CDR1 is LGHDT and CDR2 YNNKEL (reference sequence). CDR3 protein: CASSRGLAGLVGEQFF. DNA for the CDR3: TGTGCCAGCAGCCGCGGACTAGCGGGACTGGTGGGTGAGCAGTTCTTC.

This rearrangement joins TRBV30 to TRBJ2-1, with 12 bases lining up with TRBD2. This CDR3 region has 16 residues. Germline-derived CDR1 and CDR2 are GTSNPN and SVGIG (reference sequence). After removal of 0 bases from V and 6 bases from J, the junction contained 6 bases not matched to a gene. CDR3 amino acids: CAWSVIRLAGANEQFF. The CDR3, as DNA: TGTGCCTGGAGTGTAATCAGACTAGCGGGAGCCAATGAGCAGTTCTTC.

V usage is TRBV2 and J usage is TRBJ1-4; D ambiguous. V shed 6 bases and J shed 2 bases, with 10 bases lying between them. Germline assignment: CDR1 SNHLY and CDR2 FYNNEI. This CDR3 region has 14 residues. The CDR3 region is CASSSQRTNEKLFF. The DNA for the CDR3 is TGTGCCAGCAGCTCACAGAGGACTAATGAAAAACTGTTTTTT.

The chain employs TRBV19 and TRBJ1-2, with D uncertain. The CDR3 is made up of 12 amino acids. Deletions cut 1 base from V and 8 bases from J, with 8 bases between. Germline assignment: CDR1 LNHDA and CDR2 SQIVND (reference sequence). This chain's CDR3 is CASSIAGLGYTF. The CDR3 DNA is TGTGCCAGTAGTATAGCCGGCCTAGGCTACACCTTC. The whole variable domain, remainder taken from reference TRBV19 and TRBJ1-2, is DGGITQSPKYLFRKEGQNVTLSCEQNLNHDAMYWYRQDPGQGLRLIYYSQIVNDFQKGDIAEGYSVSREKKESFPLTVTSAQKNPTAFYLCASSIAGLGYTFGSGTRLTVV.

The chain links TRBV7-8 to TRBJ1-1, with a weak D call TRBD1 (5 bases). The CDR3 contains 14 residues. From germline, CDR1 is SGHVS and CDR2 FQNEAQ. Trimming cost V 7 bases and J 5 bases, with 17 bases left between them. The CDR3 reads CASTPGGGWTEAFF. Written as DNA, the CDR3 is TGTGCCAGCACCCCGGGCGGGGGGTGGACTGAAGCTTTCTTT.

This clonotype has more than one count but fewer than ten. This rearrangement joins TRBV6-1 to TRBJ2-3; TRBD2 aligns across 15 bases. V lost 6 bases, J lost 5 bases, and 12 bases stayed unmatched. The CDR3 totals 18 residues. In germline, CDR1 is MNHNS, CDR2 SASEGT. CDR3 protein: CASRQRTSGGAGGDTQYF. Written as DNA, the CDR3 is TGTGCCAGCAGGCAACGGACTAGCGGGGGGGCCGGAGGAGATACGCAGTATTTT.

This chain uses TRBV7-9 with TRBJ1-2, with D hard to call. There are 14 residues in the CDR3. Trimming left V 5 bases short and J 2 bases short, with 12 bases between. Germline V lookup: CDR1 SEHNR, CDR2 FQNEAQ (reference sequence). The CDR3 protein is CASSPPRRNYGYTF. CDR3 coding DNA: TGTGCCAGCAGCCCCCCCCGGAGAAACTATGGCTACACCTTC. The full variable domain, rest sourced from reference TRBV7-9 and TRBJ1-2, is DTGVSQNPRHKITKRGQNVTFRCDPISEHNRLYWYRQTLGQGPEFLTYFQNEAQLEKSRLLSDRFSAERPKGSFSTLEIQRTEQGDSAMYLCASSPPRRNYGYTFGSGTRLTVV.

This clonotype was counted at least ten times. The chain is built from TRBV7-8 and TRBJ2-1; 14 positions agree with TRBD2. Germline V gene data show CDR1 as SGHVS and CDR2 as FQNEAQ. V trimming: 5 bases; J trimming: 3 bases; junction bases outside the gene matches: 6. The CDR3 is made up of 17 amino acids. Here the CDR3 DNA reads TGTGCCAGCAGCCCGGAGACTAGCGGGGGGGTCTACAATGAGCAGTTCTTC. This translates into CASSPETSGGVYNEQFF.

This clonotype has a handful of counts. The rearrangement links TRBV12-3 or TRBV12-4 to TRBJ2-3, with 8 bases identical to TRBD2. The CDR3 has 17 residues. After removal of 7 bases from V and 0 bases from J, the junction contained 12 bases not matched to a gene. The CDR3, as DNA: TGTGCCAGCAAATTTCGGGGGGGTAGGACTAGCACAGATACGCAGTATTTT. It specifies CASKFRGGRTSTDTQYF.

This chain connects TRBV12-3 or TRBV12-4 to TRBJ2-7; tentative D call: TRBD1 (5 bases). V lost 8 bases to trimming and J lost 4 bases, with 12 bases between them. The CDR3 extends over 12 amino acids. This CDR3 is CASGGKGYEQYF. CDR3 DNA: TGTGCCAGCGGTGGAAAGGGGTACGAGCAGTACTTC.

The chain employs TRBV11-3 and TRBJ1-1; D not resolved. The germline V gene has CDR1 SGHNT and CDR2 YENEEA. This CDR3 has 14 residues. Trimming stripped 3 bases from V and 0 bases from J, with 8 bases between. CDR3 amino acids: CASSFYTVNTEAFF. The CDR3 nucleotides are TGTGCCAGCAGCTTTTACACAGTGAACACTGAAGCTTTCTTT.

The V gene is TRBV5-1, the J gene TRBJ2-2, with 8 bases lining up with TRBD1. Germline V gene lookup returns CDR1 SGHRS and CDR2 YFSETQ. The CDR3 sequence is 16 residues long. Trimming cost V 4 bases and J 4 bases; bases outside gene matches: 9. In DNA form, the CDR3 reads TGCGCCAGCAGCGTTGCCGGGACAGGTCTCACCGGGGAGCTGTTTTTT. This translates into CASSVAGTGLTGELFF.

For the CDR3, the DNA is TGCGCCAGCAGGGAAGGGGAGATCACTTCCTACAATGAGCAGTTCTTC. Translating gives CASREGEITSYNEQFF. The rearrangement uses TRBV4-1 and TRBJ2-1, with D perhaps being TRBD1 or TRBD2 (5 bases each). Germline lookup yields CDR1 MGHRA and CDR2 YSYEKL. CDR3 length equals 16 residues. With 6 bases removed from V and 1 base from J, the gap between germline ends came to 16 bases.

This chain joins TRBV7-9 and TRBJ2-5; TRBD1 aligns across 7 bases. V shed 5 bases and J 2 bases; nucleotides not matched to a gene: 5. CDR3 size: 14 residues. Germline CDR1 and CDR2: SEHNR and FQNEAQ (reference sequence). CDR3 in amino acids: CASSPDREQETQYF. Written as DNA, the CDR3 is TGTGCCAGCAGCCCAGACAGGGAGCAAGAGACCCAGTACTTC.

This clonotype was seen a few times. The chain couples TRBV5-5 to TRBJ2-7, with D tentatively TRBD1 (6 bases). Germline CDR1 and CDR2: SGHKS and YYEKEE (reference sequence). V dropped 2 bases and J dropped 2 bases, with 17 bases sitting between them. CDR3 length equals 16 residues. CDR3 sequence (DNA): TGTGCCAGCAGCTTAACGGACAGTGGACTTGCCTACGAGCAGTACTTC. Its translation: CASSLTDSGLAYEQYF.

This clonotype was counted many times. This CDR3 reads CASSQVVAGSLNTEAFF. The CDR3, as DNA: TGCGCCAGCAGCCAAGTGGTGGCAGGGTCTCTGAACACTGAAGCTTTCTTT. The V and J genes are TRBV4-1 and TRBJ1-1; D may be TRBD1 (5 bases). The germline gives CDR1 MGHRA, CDR2 YSYEKL. With 1 base removed from V and 0 bases from J, the gap between germline ends came to 15 bases. This CDR3 has 17 amino acids.

The CDR3 reads CATSRDQGQGGKETQYF. CDR3 nucleotide sequence: TGTGCCACCAGCAGAGATCAAGGACAGGGTGGTAAAGAGACCCAGTACTTC. The chain uses TRBV15 and TRBJ2-5; 8 nucleotides line up with TRBD1. This CDR3 contains 17 residues. CDR1 and CDR2 from the germline V gene are LNHNV and YYDKDF (reference sequence). V dropped 0 bases and J dropped 3; count of bases not matched to a gene: 9.

The chain combines TRBV29-1 with TRBJ1-5, with D hard to call. This CDR3 contains 12 residues. The V and J ends lost 4 bases and 4 bases respectively, with 8 bases between them. Germline CDR1 is SQVTM and CDR2 is ANQGSEA. The chain's CDR3 is CSVGGVNQPQHF. CDR3 bases: TGCAGCGTTGGTGGGGTAAATCAGCCCCAGCATTTT.